The sequence of this TCR beta chain was determined in a study of breast tumors, draining lymph nodes, adjacent tissues. Points from the study as a whole: Tumor TCR diversity was below lymph nodes but above nontumor tissue.

Looked up from germline, CDR1 is MGHDK and CDR2 is SYGVNS. CDR3 length equals 15 residues. The V gene lost 4 bases and the J gene lost 3 bases, with 13 bases spanning the gap. A word on this clonotype: Antigen: not known.

TCRdb recomputed calls from the multiplex PCR reads with MiXCR, one row per CDR3 protein. The sample has about 46,000 distinct CDR3 sequences, 23% seen once. The chain joins TRBV25-1 to TRBJ2-4, with D perhaps matching TRBD2 (6 bases). This TCR was sampled from a female donor with breast cancer. Some clones in this sample may be carry-over from other donors' samples. The source material was breast tumor tissue. This CDR3 is CASSGPGTVKNIQYF. The DNA of the CDR3 is TGTGCCAGCAGTGGACCCGGGACTGTCAAAAACATTCAGTACTTC.